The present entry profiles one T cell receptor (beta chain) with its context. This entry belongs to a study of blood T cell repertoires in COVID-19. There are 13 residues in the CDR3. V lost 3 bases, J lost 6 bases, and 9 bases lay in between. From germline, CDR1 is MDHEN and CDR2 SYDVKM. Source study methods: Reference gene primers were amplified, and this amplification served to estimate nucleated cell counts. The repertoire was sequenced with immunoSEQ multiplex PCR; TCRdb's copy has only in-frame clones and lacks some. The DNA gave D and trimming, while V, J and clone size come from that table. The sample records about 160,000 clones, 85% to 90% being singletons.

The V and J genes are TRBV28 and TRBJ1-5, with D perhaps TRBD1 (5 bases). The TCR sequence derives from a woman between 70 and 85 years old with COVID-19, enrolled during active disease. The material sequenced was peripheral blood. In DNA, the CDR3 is TGTGCCAGCAGTTTCGGGGGTGGTCAGCCCCAGCATTTT. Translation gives CASSFGGGQPQHF.